The following is a T cell receptor (beta chain) sequence with its context. This sample is part of a study of T cells expressing NK-cell markers. Turning to the study itself: Sequencing covered eight donors, seven HCMV-seropositive and one seronegative.

TCRdb reprocessed the 5' RACE reads and stores each CDR3 protein as one record, lacking DNA. In all, the sample yields 350,000 to 450,000 distinct CDR3 sequences. The CDR3 runs to 16 residues. CDR1 and CDR2 from the germline V gene are SGDLS and YYNGEE. The sequencing input was blood T cells: a sorted CD56 or NKG2C T cell subset, CD4+ or CD8+ T cells, or bulk PBMC T cells (not recorded which). The TCR was taken from a man between 18 and 69 years old in good health. The genes are TRBV9 and TRBJ2-6. The CDR3 reads CASSAERGSGANVLTF.